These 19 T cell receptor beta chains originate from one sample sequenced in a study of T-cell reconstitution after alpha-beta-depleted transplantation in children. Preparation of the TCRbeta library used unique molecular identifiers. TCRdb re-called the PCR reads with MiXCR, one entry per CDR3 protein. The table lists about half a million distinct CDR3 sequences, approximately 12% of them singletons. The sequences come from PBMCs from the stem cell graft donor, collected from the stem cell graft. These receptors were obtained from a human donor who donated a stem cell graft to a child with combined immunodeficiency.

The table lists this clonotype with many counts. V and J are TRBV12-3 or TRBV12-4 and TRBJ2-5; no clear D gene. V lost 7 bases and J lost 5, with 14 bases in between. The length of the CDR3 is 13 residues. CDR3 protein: CASTKVVYETQYF. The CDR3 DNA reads TGTGCCAGCACGAAGGTTGTTTACGAGACCCAGTACTTC.

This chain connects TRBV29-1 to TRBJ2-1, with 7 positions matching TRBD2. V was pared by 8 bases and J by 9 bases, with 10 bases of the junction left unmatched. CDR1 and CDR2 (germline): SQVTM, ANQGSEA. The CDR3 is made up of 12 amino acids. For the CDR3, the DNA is TGCAGCACGAGCGGGACTAAGGGTGAGCAGTTCTTC. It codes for CSTSGTKGEQFF.

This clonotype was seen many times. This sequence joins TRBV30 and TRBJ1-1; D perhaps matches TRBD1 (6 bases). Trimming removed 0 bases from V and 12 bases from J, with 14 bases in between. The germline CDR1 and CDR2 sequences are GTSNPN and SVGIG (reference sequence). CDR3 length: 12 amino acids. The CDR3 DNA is TGTGCCTGGAGTGTAATCGGTCAGGGGACTTTCTTT. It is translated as CAWSVIGQGTFF.

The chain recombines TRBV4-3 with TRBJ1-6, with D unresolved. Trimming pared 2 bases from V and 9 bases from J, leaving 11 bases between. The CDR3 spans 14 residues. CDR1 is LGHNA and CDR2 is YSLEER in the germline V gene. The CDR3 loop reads CASSQREIVSPLHF. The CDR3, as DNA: TGCGCCAGCAGCCAAAGGGAGATAGTTTCACCCCTCCACTTT.

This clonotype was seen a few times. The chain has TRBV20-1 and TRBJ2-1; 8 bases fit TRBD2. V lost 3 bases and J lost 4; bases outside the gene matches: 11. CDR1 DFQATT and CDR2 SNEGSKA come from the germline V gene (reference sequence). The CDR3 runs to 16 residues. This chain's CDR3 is CSASRAAAGEYNEQFF. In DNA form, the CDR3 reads TGCAGTGCTAGCCGGGCCGCAGCGGGAGAGTACAATGAGCAGTTCTTC.

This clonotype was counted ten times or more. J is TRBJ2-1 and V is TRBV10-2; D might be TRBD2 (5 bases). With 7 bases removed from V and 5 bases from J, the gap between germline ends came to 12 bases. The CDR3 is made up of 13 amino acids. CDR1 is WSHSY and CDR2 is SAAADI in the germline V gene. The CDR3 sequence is CASTSPTNNEQFF. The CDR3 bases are TGCGCCAGCACTAGCCCTACGAACAATGAGCAGTTCTTC.

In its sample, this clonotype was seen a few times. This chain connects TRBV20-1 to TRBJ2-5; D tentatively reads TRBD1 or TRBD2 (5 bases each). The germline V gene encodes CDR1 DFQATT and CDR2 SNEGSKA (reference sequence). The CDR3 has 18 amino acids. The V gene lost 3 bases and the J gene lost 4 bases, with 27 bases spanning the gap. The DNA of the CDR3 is TGCAGTGCTAGCTACTTTGGGGCTTCGAGGGCGAGGGGAGAGACCCAGTACTTC. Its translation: CSASYFGASRARGETQYF.

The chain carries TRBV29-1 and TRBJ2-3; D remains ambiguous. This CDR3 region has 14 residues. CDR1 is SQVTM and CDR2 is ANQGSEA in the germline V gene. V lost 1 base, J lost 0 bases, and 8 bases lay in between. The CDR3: CSVEGSSSTDTQYF. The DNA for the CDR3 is TGCAGCGTTGAAGGGTCTTCTAGCACAGATACGCAGTATTTT.

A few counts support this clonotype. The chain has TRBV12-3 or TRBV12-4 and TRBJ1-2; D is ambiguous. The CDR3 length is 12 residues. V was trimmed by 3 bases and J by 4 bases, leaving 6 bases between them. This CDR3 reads CASSLNPYGYTF. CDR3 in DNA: TGTGCCAGCAGTTTGAACCCCTATGGCTACACCTTC.

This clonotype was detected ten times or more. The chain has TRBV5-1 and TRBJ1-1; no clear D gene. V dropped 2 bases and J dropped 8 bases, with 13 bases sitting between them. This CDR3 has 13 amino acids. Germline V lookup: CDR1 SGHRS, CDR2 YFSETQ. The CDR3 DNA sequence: TGCGCCAGCAGCTTAGGCCCGGGAGACGAAGCTTTCTTT. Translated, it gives CASSLGPGDEAFF.

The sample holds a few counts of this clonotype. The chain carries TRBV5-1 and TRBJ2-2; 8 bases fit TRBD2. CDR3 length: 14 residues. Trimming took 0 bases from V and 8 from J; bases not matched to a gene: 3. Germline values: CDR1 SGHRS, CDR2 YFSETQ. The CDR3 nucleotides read TGCGCCAGCAGCTTGGGACTAGCGTCGGGGGAGCTGTTTTTT. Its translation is CASSLGLASGELFF.

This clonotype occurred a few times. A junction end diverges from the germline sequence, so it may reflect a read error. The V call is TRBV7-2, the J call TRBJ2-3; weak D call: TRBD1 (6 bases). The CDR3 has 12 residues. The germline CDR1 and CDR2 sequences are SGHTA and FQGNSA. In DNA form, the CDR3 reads TGTGCCAGCAGCATAGCAGGACAGACGCAGTATTTT. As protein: CASSIAGQTQYF.

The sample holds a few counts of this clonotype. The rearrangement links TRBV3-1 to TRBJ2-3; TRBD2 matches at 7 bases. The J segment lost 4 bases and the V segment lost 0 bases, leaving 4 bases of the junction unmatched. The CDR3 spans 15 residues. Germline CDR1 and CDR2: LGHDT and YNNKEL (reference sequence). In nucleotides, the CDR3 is TGTGCCAGCAGCCAAGACGGGGGGTATGCAGATACGCAGTATTTT. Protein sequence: CASSQDGGYADTQYF.

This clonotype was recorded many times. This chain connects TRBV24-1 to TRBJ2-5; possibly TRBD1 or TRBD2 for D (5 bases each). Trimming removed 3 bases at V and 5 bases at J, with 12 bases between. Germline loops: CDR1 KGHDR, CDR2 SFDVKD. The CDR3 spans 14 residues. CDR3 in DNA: TGTGCCACCAGTGATCCGGGGCCAGGGGAGACCCAGTACTTC. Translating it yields CATSDPGPGETQYF.

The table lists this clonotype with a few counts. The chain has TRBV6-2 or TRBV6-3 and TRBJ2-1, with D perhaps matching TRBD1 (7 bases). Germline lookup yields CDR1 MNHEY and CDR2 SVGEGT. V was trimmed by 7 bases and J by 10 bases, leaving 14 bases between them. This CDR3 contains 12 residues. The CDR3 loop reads CASTAGGLEQFF. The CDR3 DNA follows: TGTGCCAGCACCGCAGGGGGGCTAGAGCAGTTCTTC.

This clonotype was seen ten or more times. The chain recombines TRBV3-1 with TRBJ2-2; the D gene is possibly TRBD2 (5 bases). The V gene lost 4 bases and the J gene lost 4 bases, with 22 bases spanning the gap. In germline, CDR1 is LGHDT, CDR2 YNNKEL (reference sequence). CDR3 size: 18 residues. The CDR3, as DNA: TGTGCCAGCAGCCCCCGAATGGGAGTGACCGGCCCCACCGGGGAGCTGTTTTTT. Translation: CASSPRMGVTGPTGELFF. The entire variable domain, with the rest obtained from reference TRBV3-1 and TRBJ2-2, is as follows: DTAVSQTPKYLVTQMGNDKSIKCEQNLGHDTMYWYKQDSKKFLKIMFSYNNKELIINETVPNRFSPKSPDKAHLNLHINSLELGDSAVYFCASSPRMGVTGPTGELFFGEGSRLTVL.

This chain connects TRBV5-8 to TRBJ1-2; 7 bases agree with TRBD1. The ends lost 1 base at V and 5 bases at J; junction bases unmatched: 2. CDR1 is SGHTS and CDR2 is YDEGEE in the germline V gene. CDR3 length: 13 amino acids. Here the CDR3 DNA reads TGTGCCAGCAGCTTGCTACAGGGGTATGGCTACACCTTC. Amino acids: CASSLLQGYGYTF.

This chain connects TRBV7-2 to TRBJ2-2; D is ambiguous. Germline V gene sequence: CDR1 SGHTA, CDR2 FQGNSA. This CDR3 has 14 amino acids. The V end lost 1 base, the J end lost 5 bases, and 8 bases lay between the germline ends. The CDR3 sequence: CASSLGVLTGELFF. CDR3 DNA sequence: TGTGCCAGCAGCTTAGGGGTTTTGACCGGGGAGCTGTTTTTT.

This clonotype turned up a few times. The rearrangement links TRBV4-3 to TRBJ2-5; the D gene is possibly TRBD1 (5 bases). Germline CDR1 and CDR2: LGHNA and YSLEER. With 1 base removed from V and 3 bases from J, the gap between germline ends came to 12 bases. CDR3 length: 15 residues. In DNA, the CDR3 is TGCGCCAGCAGCCAAGTTCCTCAGGGAAAAGAGACCCAGTACTTC. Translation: CASSQVPQGKETQYF.